This T cell receptor (beta chain) is from a study of tumor-infiltrating lymphocytes in primary liver carcinoma. As for the study in general: There were roughly 3.65 to 7.5 million productive TCRbeta reads per sample, a yield similar across tissue types. Study-wide points: Tumor-adjacent and tumor-blood pairs showed less overlap than tumor region pairs. All five tumor regions shared only about 7.5-24% of top clones.

TCR beta cDNA came from approximately 490 ng total RNA, primed with a constant-region primer. Three-round nested multiplex PCR performed with slightly modified ARM-PCR produced the TCR beta libraries. Researchers ran the first two PCR rounds for around 10 cycles each with TRBV1-TRBV30 forward primers and a C-beta reverse primer. TCRdb re-called the multiplex PCR reads with MiXCR, one entry per CDR3 protein. The sample lists around 100,000 distinct CDR3 sequences, about 63% seen once, with 12% in the top ten. Starting material for RNA and DNA co-extraction consisted of about 17-32 mg of unsorted bulk tissue. Comment on this clonotype: What it binds is unknown. Since no conserved phenylalanine or tryptophan closes the CDR3, a read error is the likely cause.

V was clipped by 5 bases and J by 4 bases, with 20 bases between them. Germline assignment: CDR1 SGHAT and CDR2 FQNNGV. This CDR3 contains 16 residues. This clonotype was sampled from a woman in her sixties with primary liver carcinoma and hepatitis B virus infection. Sequencing was carried out using liver tumor tissue from sampling region 2. Noted subset: tumor region T2, inferior pole. The chain links TRBV11-2 to TRBJ2-5; D not resolved. The CDR3 DNA is TGTGCCAGCAGCCACTCCCGTGGTAGCAGGAGAGAGACCCAGTACTTA. Translated, it gives CASSHSRGSRRETQYL.